Below, 24 T cell receptor beta chains from the same sample are listed, as sequenced in a study of cytomegalovirus exposure and HLA in healthy donors. The PCR used 60 Vbeta and 13 Jbeta primers. Produced via immunoSEQ multiplex PCR; TCRdb's table is partial and in-frame only. The sample shows around 140,000 clones, roughly three quarters of them seen only once. The specimen sequenced was PBMCs. The receptors shown here come from a woman aged 18-29 years in good health and CMV-seronegative.

V and J are TRBV20-1 and TRBJ2-5; D gene unclear. V lost 6 bases to trimming and J lost 3 bases, with 5 bases between them. The CDR3 contains 10 residues. From germline, CDR1 is DFQATT and CDR2 SNEGSKA (reference sequence). The CDR3 nucleotides read TGCAGTGCCGAGGAAGAGACCCAGTACTTC. This gives the protein CSAEEETQYF.

Here the CDR3 DNA reads TGTGCTAGTGGTGGGGGACTAGGGGGGACCCAGTACTTC. It yields the protein CASGGGLGGTQYF. V and J are TRBV12-5 and TRBJ2-5; 8 positions match TRBD2. V dropped 5 bases and J dropped 7; count of bases not matched to a gene: 6. The CDR3 has 13 residues. Germline CDR1 and CDR2: LGHNT and FRNRAP.

The V and J genes are TRBV6-1 and TRBJ2-1, with TRBD1 matching 9 bases. CDR1 MNHNS and CDR2 SASEGT come from the germline V gene. V shed 2 bases, J shed 4 bases, and the junction held 6 bases outside the gene matches. The CDR3 consists of 16 residues. In nucleotides, the CDR3 is TGTGCCAGCAGTGAAACTCAGGGACAGGGATACAATGAGCAGTTCTTC. Its protein is CASSETQGQGYNEQFF.

The chain combines TRBV10-2 with TRBJ2-1; 15 bases are a match to TRBD2. J lost 2 bases, V lost 6 bases, and 2 bases had no gene match. The CDR3 sequence is 16 residues long. From germline, CDR1 is WSHSY and CDR2 SAAADI. DNA of the CDR3: TGCGCCAGCAGCGGACTAGCGGGAGGGACCTACAATGAGCAGTTCTTC. Its protein is CASSGLAGGTYNEQFF.

The chain couples TRBV5-6 to TRBJ2-5; 8 nucleotides align to TRBD2. From germline, CDR1 is SGHDT and CDR2 YYEEEE. The CDR3 is 13 residues long. Trimming cost V 4 bases and J 9 bases; bases outside gene matches: 8. The CDR3 DNA reads TGTGCCAGCAGCACAGACGGGAGGGGGGCCCAGTACTTC. As protein: CASSTDGRGAQYF.

The chain employs TRBV6-1 and TRBJ1-3; unclear D gene. V shed 3 bases and J shed 1 base, with 7 bases lying between them. The CDR3 spans 14 residues. CDR1 MNHNS and CDR2 SASEGT come from the germline V gene. The CDR3 region is CASSDSGSGNTIYF. CDR3 sequence (DNA): TGTGCCAGCAGTGACTCGGGGTCTGGAAACACCATATATTTT.

This clone was seen only once. V and J are TRBV7-2 and TRBJ2-7; TRBD1 aligns across 7 bases. V shed 8 bases and J 6 bases; nucleotides not matched to a gene: 10. In germline, CDR1 is SGHTA, CDR2 FQGNSA. This CDR3 has 13 amino acids. CDR3 region: CASAVTGQAEQYF. DNA for the CDR3: TGTGCCAGCGCGGTGACAGGGCAGGCCGAGCAGTACTTC.

The rearrangement uses TRBV5-1 and TRBJ2-1, with no clear D. Deletions cut 7 bases from V and 4 bases from J, with 9 bases between. The CDR3 contains 12 residues. Germline lookup yields CDR1 SGHRS and CDR2 YFSETQ. CDR3 protein: CASYEMYNEQFF. CDR3 bases: TGCGCCAGCTACGAGATGTACAATGAGCAGTTCTTC. Using reference TRBV5-1 and TRBJ2-1 for the parts outside the CDR3, the full variable domain is KAGVTQTPRYLIKTRGQQVTLSCSPISGHRSVSWYQQTPGQGLQFLFEYFSETQRNKGNFPGRFSGRQFSNSRSEMNVSTLELGDSALYLCASYEMYNEQFFGPGTRLTVL.

V and J are TRBV29-1 and TRBJ1-1, with 9 bases that match TRBD1. The CDR3 totals 12 residues. Per the germline V gene, CDR1 is SQVTM and CDR2 is ANQGSEA. V was pared by 8 bases and J by 6 bases, with 7 bases of the junction left unmatched. Here the CDR3 reads CSSGTGNSEAFF. The CDR3 DNA is TGCAGCAGCGGGACAGGGAATTCTGAAGCTTTCTTT.

This clone was seen a single time. As DNA, the CDR3 is TGTGCCAGCAGTCCTTCCGGGAGATATGGCTACACCTTC. Its protein is CASSPSGRYGYTF. The chain is built from TRBV28 and TRBJ1-2; D is unresolved. Deletions cut 5 bases from V and 5 bases from J, with 12 bases between. The CDR3 loop spans 13 amino acids. Germline V gene lookup returns CDR1 MDHEN and CDR2 SYDVKM.

The chain couples TRBV14 to TRBJ1-5; no clear D gene. V lost 4 bases, J lost 4 bases, and 5 bases lay in between. Per germline, CDR1 SGHDN and CDR2 FVKESK. This CDR3 spans 12 amino acids. In DNA, the CDR3 is TGTGCCAGCAGCCGGCTTAATCAGCCCCAGCATTTT. It codes for CASSRLNQPQHF.

This chain connects TRBV5-8 to TRBJ1-2; D is unclear. CDR1 is SGHTS and CDR2 is YDEGEE in the germline V gene. This CDR3 has 11 amino acids. Trimming left V 0 bases short and J 6 bases short, with 3 bases between. The CDR3 sequence: CASSLVDGYTF. The CDR3 DNA follows: TGTGCCAGCAGCTTGGTCGATGGCTACACCTTC.

The V and J genes are TRBV2 and TRBJ2-4; the match to TRBD2 covers 8 bases. CDR1 is SNHLY and CDR2 is FYNNEI in the germline V gene. CDR3 length: 18 amino acids. With 3 bases clipped from V and 3 bases from J, the junction kept 13 bases outside the gene matches. The CDR3: CASSDLPGGKADKNIQYF. The CDR3 DNA reads as TGTGCCAGCAGTGATTTACCGGGAGGGAAGGCGGACAAAAACATTCAGTACTTC.

This chain links TRBV6-4 with TRBJ2-3, with 13 nucleotides matching TRBD2. This CDR3 comprises 19 residues. Germline V gives CDR1 MRHNA, CDR2 SNTAGT. Germline trimming cut 8 bases from V and 0 bases from J; bases unmatched to any gene: 14. The CDR3 DNA is TGTGCCAGCTGTTGGTCGGGACTAGCGGGATCCCTTAGCACAGATACGCAGTATTTT. This gives the protein CASCWSGLAGSLSTDTQYF.

This chain connects TRBV10-3 to TRBJ2-5; D ambiguous. The germline V gene has CDR1 ENHRY and CDR2 SYGVKD. Trimming shortened V by 3 bases and J by 9 bases, and 14 bases separated the two germline ends. This CDR3 spans 13 amino acids. The CDR3 spells CAISDEEETAQYF. The CDR3 DNA follows: TGTGCCATCAGTGACGAGGAAGAGACGGCCCAGTACTTC.

The chain carries TRBV6-6 and TRBJ1-4; 8 nucleotides align to TRBD1. Germline V gene data show CDR1 as MNHNY and CDR2 as SVGAGI (reference sequence). J was trimmed by 8 bases and V by 5 bases; bases with no gene match: 7. The CDR3 runs to 14 residues. The DNA of the CDR3 is TGTGCCAGCAGTCCCGGACAGGGAGGAGAAAAACTGTTTTTT. This gives the protein CASSPGQGGEKLFF.

This clone turned up a few times. The V call is TRBV10-3, the J call TRBJ2-6; D might be TRBD1 (5 bases). The CDR3 runs to 15 residues. Per the germline V gene, CDR1 is ENHRY and CDR2 is SYGVKD. Trimming took off 8 bases at V and 1 base at J, with 12 bases between the two ends. CDR3 amino acids: CAIGDSLSGANVLTF. CDR3 DNA sequence: TGTGCCATCGGCGACAGCCTTTCTGGGGCCAACGTCCTGACTTTC.

The chain recombines TRBV7-9 with TRBJ2-7; TRBD1 aligns across 8 bases. Trimming cost V 11 bases and J 5 bases; bases outside gene matches: 17. The CDR3 runs 15 residues. Per the germline V gene, CDR1 is SEHNR and CDR2 is FQNEAQ (reference sequence). DNA for the CDR3: TGTGCCGTAAGCGCATACAGGACAGGGAGTGACGAGCAGTACTTC. Protein sequence: CAVSAYRTGSDEQYF.

This chain uses TRBV4-2 with TRBJ2-7, with D possibly being TRBD2 (7 bases). In germline, CDR1 is LGHNA, CDR2 YNFKEQ. The V gene lost 3 bases and the J gene lost 0 bases, with 18 bases spanning the gap. CDR3 length: 17 amino acids. CDR3 residues: CASSHLGGGSLSYEQYF. The CDR3 coding sequence is TGTGCCAGCAGCCACCTTGGGGGCGGGAGCCTCTCCTACGAGCAGTACTTC.

The V gene is TRBV7-6, the J gene TRBJ2-2; D ambiguous. Per the germline V gene, CDR1 is SGHVS and CDR2 is FNYEAQ. Trimming removed 5 bases at V and 6 bases at J, with 13 bases between. The CDR3 is 14 amino acids. In nucleotides, the CDR3 is TGTGCCAGCAGCCCCCAGCGCCCCTCCGGGGAGCTGTTTTTT. Translating it yields CASSPQRPSGELFF.

The table lists this clone with a count of one. J is TRBJ2-5 and V is TRBV29-1, with 9 positions matching TRBD1. This CDR3 is built from 14 residues. Trimming removed 6 bases from V and 4 bases from J; junction bases left unmatched: 9. Germline CDR1 SQVTM, CDR2 ANQGSEA. CDR3 amino acids: CSVKDRGRIETQYF. CDR3 coding DNA: TGCAGCGTAAAGGACAGGGGCAGAATAGAGACCCAGTACTTC.

This CDR3 is CASSAGLAGFPFYEQYF. The CDR3 region has the DNA TGTGCCAGCAGCGCCGGACTAGCGGGATTCCCTTTCTACGAGCAGTACTTC. V and J are TRBV2 and TRBJ2-7; 12 nucleotides match TRBD2. The germline V gene encodes CDR1 SNHLY and CDR2 FYNNEI. With 6 bases clipped from V and 3 bases from J, the junction kept 12 bases outside the gene matches. CDR3 length: 17 residues.

The chain combines TRBV7-6 with TRBJ2-5, with D perhaps matching TRBD2 (5 bases). V lost 1 base to trimming and J lost 7 bases, with 7 bases between them. The germline gives CDR1 SGHVS, CDR2 FNYEAQ. The CDR3 is made up of 12 amino acids. CDR3 DNA sequence: TGTGCCAGCAGCTTAGGGGCGGGGACCCAGTACTTC. Translation gives CASSLGAGTQYF.

This chain uses TRBV6-1 with TRBJ2-1; no definite D call. This CDR3 region has 12 residues. V lost 6 bases, J lost 3 bases, and 6 bases lay in between. Germline V gives CDR1 MNHNS, CDR2 SASEGT. This CDR3 reads CASSHSYNEQFF. CDR3 coding DNA: TGTGCCAGCAGCCACAGCTACAATGAGCAGTTCTTC.